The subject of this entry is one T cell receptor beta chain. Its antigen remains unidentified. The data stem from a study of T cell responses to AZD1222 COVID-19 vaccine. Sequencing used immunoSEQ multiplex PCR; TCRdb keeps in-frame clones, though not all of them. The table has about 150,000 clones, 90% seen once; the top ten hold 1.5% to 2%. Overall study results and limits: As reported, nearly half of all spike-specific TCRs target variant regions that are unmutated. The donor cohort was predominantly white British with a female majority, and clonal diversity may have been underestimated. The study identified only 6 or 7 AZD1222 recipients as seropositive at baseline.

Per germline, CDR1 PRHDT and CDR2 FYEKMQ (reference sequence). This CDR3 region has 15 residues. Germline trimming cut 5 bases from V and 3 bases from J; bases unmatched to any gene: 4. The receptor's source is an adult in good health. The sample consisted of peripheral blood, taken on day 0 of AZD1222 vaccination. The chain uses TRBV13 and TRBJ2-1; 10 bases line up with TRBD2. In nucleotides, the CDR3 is TGTGCCAGCAGCGCCGGGACTAGCGTCTACAATGAGCAGTTCTTC. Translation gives CASSAGTSVYNEQFF. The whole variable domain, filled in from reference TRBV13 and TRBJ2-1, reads AAGVIQSPRHLIKEKRETATLKCYPIPRHDTVYWYQQGPGQDPQFLISFYEKMQSDKGSIPDRFSAQQFSDYHSELNMSSLELGDSALYFCASSAGTSVYNEQFFGPGTRLTVL.